This TCR beta chain was observed in a study of OX40 agonist ivuxolimab in advanced cancers. In the study overall: Those treated in dose escalation had hepatocellular carcinoma, melanoma, renal cell cancer or head and neck cancer. Partial responses were achieved by three patients: one hepatocellular carcinoma, two cutaneous melanoma. Study conclusions and caveats: Among the lowest levels of clonal expansion were found in partial responders at 0.1-3.0 mg/kg. CD8+ T cells (on average) carried more expanded clones than CD4+ T cells.

Trimming pared 5 bases from V and 5 bases from J, leaving 18 bases between. The CDR3 loop spans 15 amino acids. Germline V gene lookup returns CDR1 LNHDA and CDR2 SQIVND (reference sequence). Remarks on this clone: Antigen unknown.

Only in-frame clones appear in the TCRdb table, and some are missing; sequencing was by immunoSEQ multiplex PCR. Of about 47,000 clones in the sample, about four fifths are singletons; the top ten hold 6% to 7.5%. This sample comprised CD4+ or CD8+ T cells sorted from blood, obtained in a trial of the OX40 agonist ivuxolimab. This TCR was sampled from an adult with an advanced solid tumor such as melanoma, head and neck, liver or kidney cancer. The chain combines TRBV19 with TRBJ2-5; D may correspond to TRBD1 or TRBD2 (7 bases each). CDR3 sequence (DNA): TGTGCCAGTAGTCCAGGGGGGGTCCCCAGGGAGACCCAGTACTTC. Translating gives CASSPGGVPRETQYF.